The TCR beta chain described here comes from a study of T cells in localized non-small cell lung cancer. TCRdb's table, derived via immunoSEQ multiplex PCR, lists solely in-frame clones and lacks some. Among around 21,000 clones, about 90% were seen once, and the ten largest hold around 7%. Trimming took 3 bases from V and 7 from J, leaving 27 bases between them. Germline assignment: CDR1 LNHDA and CDR2 SQIVND (reference sequence). This CDR3 contains 18 residues. This clone was detected once. Antigen: not known. Study results and caveats: Within adjacent lung there appeared a median 57 of the top 100 tumor clones. Tumor samples were not multi-region, leaving intratumor heterogeneity unexcluded. A higher density of T cells in blood coincided with extended overall survival. Adjacent uninvolved lung had the highest clonality, suggesting focused antigen responses.

The receptor was derived from a male donor at least 60 years old with stage I squamous cell lung carcinoma. The input for sequencing was peripheral blood, taken before any cancer treatment. The rearrangement links TRBV19 to TRBJ2-5; possible D gene TRBD2, 7 bases. The CDR3 sequence: CASSMRVWGGTNPWTQYF. Here the CDR3 DNA reads TGTGCCAGTAGTATGAGAGTTTGGGGGGGCACGAATCCATGGACCCAGTACTTC.